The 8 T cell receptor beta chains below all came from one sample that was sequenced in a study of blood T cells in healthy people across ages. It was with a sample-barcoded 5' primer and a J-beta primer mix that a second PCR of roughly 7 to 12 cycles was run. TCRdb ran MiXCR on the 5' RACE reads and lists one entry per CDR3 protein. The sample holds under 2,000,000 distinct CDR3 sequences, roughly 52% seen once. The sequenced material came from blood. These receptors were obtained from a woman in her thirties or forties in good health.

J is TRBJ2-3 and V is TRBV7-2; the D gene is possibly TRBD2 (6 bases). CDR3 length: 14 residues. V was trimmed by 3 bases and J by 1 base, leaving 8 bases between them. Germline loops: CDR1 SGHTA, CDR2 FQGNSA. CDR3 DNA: TGTGCCAGCAGCTTCGCTAGCGGCACAGATACGCAGTATTTT. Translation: CASSFASGTDTQYF.

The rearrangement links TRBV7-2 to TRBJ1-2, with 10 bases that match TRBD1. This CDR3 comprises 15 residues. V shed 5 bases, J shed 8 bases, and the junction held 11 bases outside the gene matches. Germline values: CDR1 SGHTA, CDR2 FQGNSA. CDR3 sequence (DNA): TGTGCCAGCAGCCGCTATTCTACGGGACAGGGGGGCTACACCTTC. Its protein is CASSRYSTGQGGYTF.

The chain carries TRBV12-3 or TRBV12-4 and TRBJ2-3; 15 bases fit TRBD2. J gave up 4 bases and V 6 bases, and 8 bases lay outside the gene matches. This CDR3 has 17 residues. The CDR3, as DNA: TGTGCCAGCAGCAGGACTAGCGGGGGGGCCTGGGCAGATACGCAGTATTTT. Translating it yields CASSRTSGGAWADTQYF.

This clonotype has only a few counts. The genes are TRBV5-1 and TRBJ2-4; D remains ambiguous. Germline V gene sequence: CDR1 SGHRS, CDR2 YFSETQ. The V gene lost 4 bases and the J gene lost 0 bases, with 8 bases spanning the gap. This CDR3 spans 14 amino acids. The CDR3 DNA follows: TGCGCCAGCAGCGCCAACCCAGCCAAAAACATTCAGTACTTC. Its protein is CASSANPAKNIQYF.

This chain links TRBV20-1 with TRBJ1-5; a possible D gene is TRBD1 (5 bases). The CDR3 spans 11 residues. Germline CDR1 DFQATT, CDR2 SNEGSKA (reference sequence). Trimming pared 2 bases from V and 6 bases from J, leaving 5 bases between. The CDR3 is CSARQGQPQHF. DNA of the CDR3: TGCAGTGCTAGACAGGGTCAGCCCCAGCATTTT.

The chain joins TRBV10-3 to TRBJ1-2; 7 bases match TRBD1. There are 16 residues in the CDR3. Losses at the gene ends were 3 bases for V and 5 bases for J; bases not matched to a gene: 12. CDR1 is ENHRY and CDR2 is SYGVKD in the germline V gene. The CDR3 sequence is CAISDPARGVVYGYTF. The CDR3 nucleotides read TGTGCCATCAGTGACCCGGCCAGGGGGGTAGTTTATGGCTACACCTTC.

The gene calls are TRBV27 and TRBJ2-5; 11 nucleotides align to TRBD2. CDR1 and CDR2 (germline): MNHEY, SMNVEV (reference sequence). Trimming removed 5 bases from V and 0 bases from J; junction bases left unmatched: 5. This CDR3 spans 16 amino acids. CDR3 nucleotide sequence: TGTGCCAGCAGTACCCGACTAGCGGGGAACCAAGAGACCCAGTACTTC. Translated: CASSTRLAGNQETQYF.

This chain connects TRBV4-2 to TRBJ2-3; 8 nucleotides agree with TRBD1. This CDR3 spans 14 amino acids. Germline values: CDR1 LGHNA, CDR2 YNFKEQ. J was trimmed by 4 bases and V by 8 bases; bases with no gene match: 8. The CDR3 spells CASGNRGDADTQYF. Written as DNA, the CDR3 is TGTGCCAGCGGAAACAGGGGGGACGCAGATACGCAGTATTTT.